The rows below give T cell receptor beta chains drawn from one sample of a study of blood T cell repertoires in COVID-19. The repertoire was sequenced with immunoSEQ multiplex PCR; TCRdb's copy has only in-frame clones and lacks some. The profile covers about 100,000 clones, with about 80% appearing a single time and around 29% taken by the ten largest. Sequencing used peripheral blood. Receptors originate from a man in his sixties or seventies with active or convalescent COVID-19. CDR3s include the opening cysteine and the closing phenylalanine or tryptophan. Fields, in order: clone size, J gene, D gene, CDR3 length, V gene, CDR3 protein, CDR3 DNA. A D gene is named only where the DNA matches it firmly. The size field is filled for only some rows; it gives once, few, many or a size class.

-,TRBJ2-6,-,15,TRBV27,CARPEQGSGANVLTF,TGTGCCAGACCAGAACAGGGCTCTGGGGCCAACGTCCTGACTTTC
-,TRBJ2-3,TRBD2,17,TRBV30,CAWSVPWTSGRGDTQYF,TGTGCCTGGAGTGTCCCATGGACTAGCGGGAGAGGGGATACGCAGTATTTT
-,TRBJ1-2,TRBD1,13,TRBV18,CASSPTGDYGYTF,TGTGCCAGCTCCCCGACAGGGGACTATGGCTACACCTTC
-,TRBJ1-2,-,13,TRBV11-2,CASSLILRNGYTF,TGTGCCAGCAGCTTAATCCTCAGAAATGGCTACACCTTC
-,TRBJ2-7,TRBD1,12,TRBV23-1,CASSAQGDEQYF,TGCGCCAGCAGTGCACAGGGGGACGAGCAGTACTTC
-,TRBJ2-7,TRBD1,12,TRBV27,CASGLGQHEQYF,TGTGCCAGCGGCCTGGGACAGCACGAGCAGTACTTC
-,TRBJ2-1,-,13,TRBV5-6,CASSLWGPLVQFF,TGTGCCAGCAGCTTGTGGGGGCCCCTGGTACAGTTCTTC
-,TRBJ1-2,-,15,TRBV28,CASSTNPTEDYGYTF,TGTGCCAGCAGTACCAACCCGACGGAGGACTATGGCTACACCTTC
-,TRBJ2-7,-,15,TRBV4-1,CASSQETGITYEQYF,TGCGCCAGCAGCCAAGAGACCGGGATTACCTACGAGCAGTACTTC
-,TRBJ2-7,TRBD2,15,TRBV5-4,CASSLPTSGMYEQYF,TGTGCCAGCAGCTTGCCGACTAGCGGGATGTACGAGCAGTACTTC
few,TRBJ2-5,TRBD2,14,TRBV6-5,CASKGSLAEETQYF,TGTGCCAGCAAAGGGAGTCTAGCGGAAGAGACCCAGTACTTC
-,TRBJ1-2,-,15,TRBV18,CASSPRGGENYGYTF,TGTGCCAGCTCACCACGGGGGGGGGAGAACTATGGCTACACCTTC
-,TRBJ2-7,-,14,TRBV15,CATSRWDFPYEQYF,TGTGCCACCAGCAGGTGGGACTTCCCCTACGAGCAGTACTTC
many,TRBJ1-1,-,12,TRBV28,CASREGNTEAFF,TGTGCCAGCAGGGAGGGTAACACTGAAGCTTTCTTT
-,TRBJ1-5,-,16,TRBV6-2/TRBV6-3,CASSFARVRGGQPQHF,TGTGCCAGCAGTTTCGCTAGGGTGCGAGGGGGTCAGCCCCAGCATTTT
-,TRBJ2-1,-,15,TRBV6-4,CASSLLAGSYNEQFF,TGTGCCAGCAGCCTTCTAGCTGGGTCCTACAATGAGCAGTTCTTC
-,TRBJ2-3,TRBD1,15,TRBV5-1,CASSLDRGATDTQYF,TGCGCCAGCAGCTTGGACAGGGGGGCCACAGATACGCAGTATTTT
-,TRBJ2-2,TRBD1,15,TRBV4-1,CASSQTGGWTGELFF,TGCGCCAGCAGCCAAACAGGGGGGTGGACCGGGGAGCTGTTTTTT
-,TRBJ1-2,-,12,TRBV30,CAWSVALGGYTF,TGTGCCTGGAGTGTAGCCCTTGGTGGCTACACCTTC
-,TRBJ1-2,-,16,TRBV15,CATSRDHGGGSYGYTF,TGTGCCACCAGCAGAGATCACGGGGGAGGCTCCTATGGCTACACCTTC
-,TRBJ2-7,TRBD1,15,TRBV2,CASSERTGFLSEQYF,TGTGCCAGCAGTGAACGGACAGGATTTTTGTCCGAGCAGTACTTC
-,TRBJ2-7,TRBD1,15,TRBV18,CATRGGTGDLYEQYF,TGTGCCACCCGGGGAGGGACAGGGGACCTCTACGAGCAGTACTTC
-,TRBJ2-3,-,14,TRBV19,CASKVRGSTDTQYF,TGTGCCAGTAAGGTTAGGGGGAGCACAGATACGCAGTATTTT
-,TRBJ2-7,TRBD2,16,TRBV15,CATSRAGRGDSYEQYF,TGTGCCACCAGCAGAGCGGGGCGGGGGGACTCCTACGAGCAGTACTTC
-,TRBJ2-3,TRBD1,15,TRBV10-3,CAISEGTGATDTQYF,TGTGCCATCAGTGAAGGGACAGGGGCCACAGATACGCAGTATTTT
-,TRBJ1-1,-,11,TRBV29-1,CSGRFETEAFF,TGCAGCGGGAGGTTTGAGACTGAAGCTTTCTTT
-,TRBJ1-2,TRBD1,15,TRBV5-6,CASSSLRGSTYGYTF,TGTGCCAGCAGCTCCCTCAGGGGGAGCACTTATGGCTACACCTTC
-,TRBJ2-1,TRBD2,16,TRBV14,CASSHLVAGAYNEQFF,TGTGCCAGCAGCCATCTCGTGGCGGGAGCCTACAATGAGCAGTTCTTC
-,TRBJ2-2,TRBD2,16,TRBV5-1,CASSPQGLAGTGELFF,TGCGCCAGCAGCCCCCAGGGACTAGCGGGAACCGGGGAGCTGTTTTTT
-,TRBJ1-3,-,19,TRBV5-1,CASSPIQGISRLLGNTIYF,TGCGCCAGCAGCCCAATCCAGGGAATTTCTCGACTCCTTGGAAACACCATATATTTT
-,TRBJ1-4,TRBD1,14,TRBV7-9,CASSSGTGVEKLFF,TGTGCCAGCAGCTCCGGGACAGGGGTCGAAAAACTGTTTTTT
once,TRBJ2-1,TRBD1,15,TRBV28,CASSSQGARDNEQFF,TGTGCCAGCAGTTCCCAGGGGGCTCGAGACAATGAGCAGTTCTTC
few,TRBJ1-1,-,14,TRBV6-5,CASSPGPRGTEAFF,TGTGCCAGCAGCCCGGGTCCAAGGGGCACTGAAGCTTTCTTT
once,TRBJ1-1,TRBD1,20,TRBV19,CASSIAGRQGQRSMNTEAFF,TGTGCCAGTAGTATAGCGGGTCGTCAGGGACAGCGTAGCATGAACACTGAAGCTTTCTTT
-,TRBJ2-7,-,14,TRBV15,CATSIGTASYEQYF,TGTGCCACCAGCATCGGGACTGCATCCTACGAGCAGTACTTC
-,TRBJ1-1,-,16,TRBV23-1,CASSQCKRTSGTEAFF,TGCGCCAGCAGTCAATGTAAAAGGACATCGGGCACTGAAGCTTTCTTT
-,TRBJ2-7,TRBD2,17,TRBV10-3,CAISTGLAGQSSYEQYF,TGTGCCATCAGTACGGGACTAGCGGGTCAGAGCTCCTACGAGCAGTACTTC
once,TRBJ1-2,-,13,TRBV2,CASSEGEVDGYTF,TGTGCCAGCAGTGAAGGGGAGGTGGATGGCTACACCTTC
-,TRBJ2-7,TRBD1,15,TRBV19,CASSNPGQGAGEQYF,TGTGCCAGTAGTAACCCGGGACAGGGGGCCGGCGAGCAGTACTTC
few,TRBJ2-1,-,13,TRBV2,CASSERQYNEQFF,TGTGCCAGCAGTGAACGACAGTACAATGAGCAGTTCTTC
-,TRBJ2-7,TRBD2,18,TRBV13,CASSLGALAGILSYEQYF,TGTGCCAGCAGCTTAGGGGCACTAGCGGGTATTCTATCCTACGAGCAGTACTTC
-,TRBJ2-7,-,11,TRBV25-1,CASSALGEQYF,TGTGCCAGCAGTGCCCTCGGCGAGCAGTACTTC
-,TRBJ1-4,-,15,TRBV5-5,CASSLWGQLNEKLFF,TGTGCCAGCAGCTTGTGGGGACAACTTAATGAAAAACTGTTTTTT
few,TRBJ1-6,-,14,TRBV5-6,CASSLGFANSPLHF,TGTGCCAGCAGCTTGGGGTTCGCGAATTCACCCCTCCACTTT
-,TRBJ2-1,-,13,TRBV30,CAWSPGDYNEQFF,TGTGCCTGGAGCCCAGGGGACTACAATGAGCAGTTCTTC